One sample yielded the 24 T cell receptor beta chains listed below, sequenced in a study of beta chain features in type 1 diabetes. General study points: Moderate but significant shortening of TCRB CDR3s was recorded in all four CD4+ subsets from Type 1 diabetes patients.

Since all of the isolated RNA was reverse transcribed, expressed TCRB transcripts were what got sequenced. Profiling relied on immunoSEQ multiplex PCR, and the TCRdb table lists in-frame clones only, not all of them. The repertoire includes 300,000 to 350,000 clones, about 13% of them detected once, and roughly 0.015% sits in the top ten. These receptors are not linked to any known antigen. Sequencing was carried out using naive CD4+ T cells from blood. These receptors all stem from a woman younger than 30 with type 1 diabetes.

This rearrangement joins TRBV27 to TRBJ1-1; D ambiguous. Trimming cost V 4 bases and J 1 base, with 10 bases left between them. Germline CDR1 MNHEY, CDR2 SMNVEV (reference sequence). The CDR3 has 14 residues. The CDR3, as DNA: TGTGCCAGCAGTTCCCCTAGTAGGAACACTGAAGCTTTCTTT. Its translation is CASSSPSRNTEAFF.

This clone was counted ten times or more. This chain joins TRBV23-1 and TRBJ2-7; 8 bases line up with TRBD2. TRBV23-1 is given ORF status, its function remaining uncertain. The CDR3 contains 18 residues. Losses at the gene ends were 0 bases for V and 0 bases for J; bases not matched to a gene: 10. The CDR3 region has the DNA TGCGCCAGCAGTCAATCCTCTCGGGGGGGACTTACCTCCTACGAGCAGTACGTC. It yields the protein CASSQSSRGGLTSYEQYV.

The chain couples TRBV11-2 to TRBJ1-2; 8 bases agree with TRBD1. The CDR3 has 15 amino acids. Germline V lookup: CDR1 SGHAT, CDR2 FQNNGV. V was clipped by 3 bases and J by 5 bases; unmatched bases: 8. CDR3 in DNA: TGTGCCAGCAGCTTTGGCCCAGGGGGCTTGTATGGCTACACCTTC. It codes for CASSFGPGGLYGYTF.

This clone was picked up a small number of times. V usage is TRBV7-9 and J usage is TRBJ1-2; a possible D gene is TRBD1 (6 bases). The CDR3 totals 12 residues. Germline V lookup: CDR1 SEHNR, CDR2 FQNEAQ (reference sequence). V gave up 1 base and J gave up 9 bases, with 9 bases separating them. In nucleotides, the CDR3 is TGTGCCAGCAGCTTAGGCCAGGGGCGCTACACCTTC. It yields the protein CASSLGQGRYTF.

Here the CDR3 DNA reads TGTGCCAGCAGTTTTGACAGTCACTATGGCTACACCTTC. Protein sequence: CASSFDSHYGYTF. This sequence joins TRBV5-6 and TRBJ1-2; tentatively, D is TRBD1 (5 bases). This CDR3 is built from 13 residues. The V end lost 5 bases, the J end lost 3 bases, and 11 bases lay between the germline ends. The V gene's germline CDR1 is SGHDT and CDR2 YYEEEE.

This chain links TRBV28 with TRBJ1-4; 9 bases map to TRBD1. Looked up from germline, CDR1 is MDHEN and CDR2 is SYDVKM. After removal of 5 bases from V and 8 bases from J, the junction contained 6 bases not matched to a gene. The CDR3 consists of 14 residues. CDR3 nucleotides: TGTGCCAGCAGTGGACAGGGGAGTCGCGAAAAACTGTTTTTT. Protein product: CASSGQGSREKLFF.

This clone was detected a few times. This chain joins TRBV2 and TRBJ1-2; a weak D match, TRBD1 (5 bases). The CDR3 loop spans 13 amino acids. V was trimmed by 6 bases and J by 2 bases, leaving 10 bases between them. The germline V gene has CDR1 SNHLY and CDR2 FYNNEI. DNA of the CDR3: TGTGCCAGCAGCTTAGACAGCAACTATGGCTACACCTTC. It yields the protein CASSLDSNYGYTF.

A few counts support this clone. CDR3 sequence: CAISGWTTLNTEAFF. CDR3 DNA sequence: TGTGCCATCAGTGGGTGGACAACCCTGAACACTGAAGCTTTCTTT. The chain employs TRBV10-3 and TRBJ1-1; tentatively, D is TRBD1 (5 bases). CDR1 and CDR2 (germline): ENHRY, SYGVKD. V lost 4 bases, J lost 0 bases, and 12 bases lay in between. CDR3 length: 15 amino acids.

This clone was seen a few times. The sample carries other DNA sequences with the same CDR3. The chain's CDR3 is CASSLGQNTEAFF. The CDR3 coding sequence is TGTGCCAGCAGCTTGGGACAGAACACTGAAGCTTTCTTT. The genes are TRBV7-2 and TRBJ1-1, with D possibly TRBD1 on 6 matching bases. The V gene's germline CDR1 is SGHTA and CDR2 FQGNSA. This CDR3 is 13 amino acids long. V lost 3 bases, J lost 1 base, and 6 bases lay in between.

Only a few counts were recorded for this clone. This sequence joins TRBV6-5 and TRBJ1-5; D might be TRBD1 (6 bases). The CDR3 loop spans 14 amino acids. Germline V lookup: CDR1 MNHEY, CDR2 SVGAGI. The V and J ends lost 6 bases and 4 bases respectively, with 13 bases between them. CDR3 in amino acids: CASRMDSTNQPQHF. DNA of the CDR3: TGTGCCAGCAGAATGGACAGCACAAATCAGCCCCAGCATTTT.

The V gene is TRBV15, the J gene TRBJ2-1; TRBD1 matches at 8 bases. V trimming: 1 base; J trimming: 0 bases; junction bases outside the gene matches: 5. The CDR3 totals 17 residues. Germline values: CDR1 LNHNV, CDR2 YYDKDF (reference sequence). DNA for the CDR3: TGTGCCACCAGCAGAGGGCCACAGGGGGGCTCCTACAATGAGCAGTTCTTC. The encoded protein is CATSRGPQGGSYNEQFF.

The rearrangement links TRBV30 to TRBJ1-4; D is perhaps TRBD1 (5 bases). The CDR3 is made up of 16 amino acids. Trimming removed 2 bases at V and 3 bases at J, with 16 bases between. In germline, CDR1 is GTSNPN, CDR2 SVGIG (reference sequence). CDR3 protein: CAWSNRQGRANEKLFF. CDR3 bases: TGTGCCTGGAGTAATCGTCAGGGAAGGGCTAATGAAAAACTGTTTTTT.

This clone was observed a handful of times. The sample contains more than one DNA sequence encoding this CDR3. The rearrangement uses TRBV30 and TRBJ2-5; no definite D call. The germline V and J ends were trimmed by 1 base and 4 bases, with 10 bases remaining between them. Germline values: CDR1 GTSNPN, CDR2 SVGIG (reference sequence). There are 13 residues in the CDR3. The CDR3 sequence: CAWSGTGGETQYF. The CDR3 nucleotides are TGTGCCTGGAGTGGCACCGGCGGAGAGACCCAGTACTTC.

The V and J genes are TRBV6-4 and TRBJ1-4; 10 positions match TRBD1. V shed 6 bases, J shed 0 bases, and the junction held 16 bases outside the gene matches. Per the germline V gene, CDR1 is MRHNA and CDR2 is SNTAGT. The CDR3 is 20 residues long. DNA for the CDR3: TGTGCCAGCAGCACTTACCGGGACAGGGGAGCCGTTGCAACTAATGAAAAACTGTTTTTT. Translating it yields CASSTYRDRGAVATNEKLFF.

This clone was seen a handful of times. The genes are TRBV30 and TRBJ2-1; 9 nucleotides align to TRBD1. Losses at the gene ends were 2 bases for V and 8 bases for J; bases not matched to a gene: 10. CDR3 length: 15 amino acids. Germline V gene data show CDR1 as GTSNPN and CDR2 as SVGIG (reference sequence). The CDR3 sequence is CAWSIPGQGLDEQFF. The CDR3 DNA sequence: TGTGCCTGGAGTATCCCGGGACAGGGCCTGGATGAGCAGTTCTTC.

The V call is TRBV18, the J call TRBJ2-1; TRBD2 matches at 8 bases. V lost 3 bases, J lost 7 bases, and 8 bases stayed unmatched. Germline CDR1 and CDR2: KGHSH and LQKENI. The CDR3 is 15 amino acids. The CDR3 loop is CASSPGLASLNEQFF. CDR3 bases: TGTGCCAGCTCACCTGGACTAGCATCTTTGAATGAGCAGTTCTTC.

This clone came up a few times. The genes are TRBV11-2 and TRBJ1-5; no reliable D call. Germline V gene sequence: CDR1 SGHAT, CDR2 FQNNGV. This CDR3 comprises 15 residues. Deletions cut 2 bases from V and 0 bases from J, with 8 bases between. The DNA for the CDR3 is TGTGCCAGCAGCTTAAGTTCCTATAGCAATCAGCCCCAGCATTTT. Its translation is CASSLSSYSNQPQHF.

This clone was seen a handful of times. The CDR3 DNA reads TGCGCCAGCACATACCGGGACAGTTGGAATGAGCAGTTCTTC. It encodes CASTYRDSWNEQFF. The rearrangement links TRBV23-1 to TRBJ2-1, with 7 bases that match TRBD1. TRBV23-1 falls under the ORF class, with uncertain function. J gave up 7 bases and V 7 bases, and 10 bases lay outside the gene matches. The CDR3 is 14 amino acids.

The CDR3 loop is CASSQYPGQGEETQYF. The CDR3 coding sequence is TGCGCCAGCAGCCAATACCCGGGACAGGGAGAAGAGACCCAGTACTTC. The chain carries TRBV4-3 and TRBJ2-5; the match to TRBD1 covers 9 bases. V lost 2 bases to trimming and J lost 3 bases; unmatched junction nucleotides: 7. This CDR3 region has 16 residues. CDR1 LGHNA and CDR2 YSLEER come from the germline V gene.

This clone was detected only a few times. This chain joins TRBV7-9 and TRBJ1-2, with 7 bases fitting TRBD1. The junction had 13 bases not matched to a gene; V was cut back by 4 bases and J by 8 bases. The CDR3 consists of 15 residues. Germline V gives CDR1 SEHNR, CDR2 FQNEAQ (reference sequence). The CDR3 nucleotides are TGTGCCAGCAGCTCGCACAGGGGCTCCCTGGGGGGCTACACCTTC. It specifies CASSSHRGSLGGYTF.

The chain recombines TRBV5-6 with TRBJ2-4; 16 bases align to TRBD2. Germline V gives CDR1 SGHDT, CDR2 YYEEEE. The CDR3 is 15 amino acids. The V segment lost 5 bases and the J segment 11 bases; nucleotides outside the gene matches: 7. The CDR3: CASRRSGTSGGVQYF. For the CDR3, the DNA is TGTGCCAGCAGGCGATCCGGGACTAGCGGGGGGGTTCAGTACTTC.

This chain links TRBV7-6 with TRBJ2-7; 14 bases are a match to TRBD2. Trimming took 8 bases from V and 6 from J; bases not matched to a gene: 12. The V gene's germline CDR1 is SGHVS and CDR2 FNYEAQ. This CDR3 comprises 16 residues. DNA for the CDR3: TGTGCCAGCGCCAGAGGCTCAGGACTAGCGGGAGGCGAGCAGTACTTC. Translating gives CASARGSGLAGGEQYF.

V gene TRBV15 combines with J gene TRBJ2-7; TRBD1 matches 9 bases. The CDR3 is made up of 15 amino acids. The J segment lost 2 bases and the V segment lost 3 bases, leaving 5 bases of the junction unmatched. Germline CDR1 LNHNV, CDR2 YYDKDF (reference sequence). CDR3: CATSSLTGGTYEQYF. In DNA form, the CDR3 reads TGTGCCACCAGCAGTCTGACAGGGGGTACCTACGAGCAGTACTTC.

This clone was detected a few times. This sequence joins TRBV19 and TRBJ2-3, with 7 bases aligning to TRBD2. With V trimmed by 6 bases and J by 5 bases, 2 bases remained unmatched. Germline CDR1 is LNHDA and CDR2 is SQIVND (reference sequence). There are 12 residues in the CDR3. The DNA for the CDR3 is TGTGCCAGTAGATCGGGGGGAGATACGCAGTATTTT. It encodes CASRSGGDTQYF.